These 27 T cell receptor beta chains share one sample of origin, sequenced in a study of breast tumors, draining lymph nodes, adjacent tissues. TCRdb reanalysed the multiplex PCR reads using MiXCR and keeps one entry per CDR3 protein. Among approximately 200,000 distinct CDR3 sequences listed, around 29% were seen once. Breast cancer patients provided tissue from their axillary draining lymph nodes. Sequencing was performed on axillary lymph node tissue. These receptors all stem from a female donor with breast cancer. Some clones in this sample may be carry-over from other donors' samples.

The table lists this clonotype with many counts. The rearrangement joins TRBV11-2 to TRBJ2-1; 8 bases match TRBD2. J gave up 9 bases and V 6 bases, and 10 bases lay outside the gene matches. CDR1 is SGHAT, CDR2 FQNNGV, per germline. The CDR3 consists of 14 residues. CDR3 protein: CASRPGGGLGEQFF. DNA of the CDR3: TGTGCCAGCAGGCCCGGGGGGGGCTTGGGTGAGCAGTTCTTC.

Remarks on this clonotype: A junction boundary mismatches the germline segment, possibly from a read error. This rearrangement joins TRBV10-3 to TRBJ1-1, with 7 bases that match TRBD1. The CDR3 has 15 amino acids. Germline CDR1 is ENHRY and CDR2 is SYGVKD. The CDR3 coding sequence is TGTGCCAGCAGTTTGCGCGCAGGGGGGAACACTGAAGCTTTCTTT. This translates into CASSLRAGGNTEAFF.

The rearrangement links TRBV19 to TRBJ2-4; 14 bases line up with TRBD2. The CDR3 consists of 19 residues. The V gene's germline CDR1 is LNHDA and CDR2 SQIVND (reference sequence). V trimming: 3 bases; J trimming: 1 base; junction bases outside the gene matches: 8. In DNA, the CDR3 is TGTGCCAGTAGTATCCGGGGACTAGCGGGAGTCGGGGCCAAAAACATTCAGTACTTC. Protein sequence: CASSIRGLAGVGAKNIQYF.

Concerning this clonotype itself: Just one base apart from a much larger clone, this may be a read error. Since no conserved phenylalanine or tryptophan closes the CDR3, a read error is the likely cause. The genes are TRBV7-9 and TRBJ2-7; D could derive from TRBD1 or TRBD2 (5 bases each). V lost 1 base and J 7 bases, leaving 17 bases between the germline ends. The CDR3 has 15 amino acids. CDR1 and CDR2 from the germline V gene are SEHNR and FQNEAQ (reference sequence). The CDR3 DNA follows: TGTGCCAGCAGCTTAGGAGTGGGGACCGGACGGGAGCAGTACTCC. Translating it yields CASSLGVGTGREQYS.

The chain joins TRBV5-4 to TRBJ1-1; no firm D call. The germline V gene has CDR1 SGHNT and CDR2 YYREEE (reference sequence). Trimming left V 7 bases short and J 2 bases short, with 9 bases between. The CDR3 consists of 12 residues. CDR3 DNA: TGTGCCAGCGGAACGGTTAACACTGAAGCTTTCTTT. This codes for CASGTVNTEAFF.

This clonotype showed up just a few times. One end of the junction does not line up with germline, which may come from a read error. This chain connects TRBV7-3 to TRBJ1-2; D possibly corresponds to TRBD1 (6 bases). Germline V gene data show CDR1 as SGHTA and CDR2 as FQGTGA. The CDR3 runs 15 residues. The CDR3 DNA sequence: TGTGCCAGCAGCCCCGGGGGGCGCCGGGACTATGGCTACCCCTTC. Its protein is CASSPGGRRDYGYPF.

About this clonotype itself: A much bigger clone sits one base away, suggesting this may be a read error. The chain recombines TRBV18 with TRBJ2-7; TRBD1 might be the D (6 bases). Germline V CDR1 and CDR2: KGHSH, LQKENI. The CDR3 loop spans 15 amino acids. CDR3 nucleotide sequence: TGTGCCAGCCCACCACTGGGACACGGATCCTACGAGCAGTACTTC. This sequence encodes CASPPLGHGSYEQYF. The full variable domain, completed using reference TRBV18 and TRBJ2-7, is NAGVMQNPRHLVRRRGQEARLRCSPMKGHSHVYWYRQLPEEGLKFMVYLQKENIIDESGMPKERFSAEFPKEGPSILRIQQVVRGDSAAYFCASPPLGHGSYEQYFGPGTRLTVT.

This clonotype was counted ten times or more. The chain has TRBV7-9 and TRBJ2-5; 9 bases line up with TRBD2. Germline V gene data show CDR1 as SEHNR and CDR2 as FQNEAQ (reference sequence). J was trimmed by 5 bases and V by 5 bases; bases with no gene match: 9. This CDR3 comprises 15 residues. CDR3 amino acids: CASSPPGLAGETQYF. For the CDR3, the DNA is TGTGCCAGCAGCCCCCCGGGACTAGCAGGGGAGACCCAGTACTTC.

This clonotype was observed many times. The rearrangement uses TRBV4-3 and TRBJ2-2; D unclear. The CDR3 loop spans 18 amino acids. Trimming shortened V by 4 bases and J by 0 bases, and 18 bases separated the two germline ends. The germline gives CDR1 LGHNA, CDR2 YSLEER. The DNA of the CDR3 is TGCGCCAGCAGCCTCAAAAACCGACCCACTTCGAACACCGGGGAGCTGTTTTTT. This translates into CASSLKNRPTSNTGELFF.

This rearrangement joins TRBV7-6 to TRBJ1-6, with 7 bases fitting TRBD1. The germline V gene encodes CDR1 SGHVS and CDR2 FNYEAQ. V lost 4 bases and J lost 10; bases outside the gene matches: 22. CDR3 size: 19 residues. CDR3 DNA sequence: TGTGCCAGCAGCTCCCTGGGACCTTATGCGGGACAGTCGCGCTCACCCCTCCACTTT. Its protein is CASSSLGPYAGQSRSPLHF.

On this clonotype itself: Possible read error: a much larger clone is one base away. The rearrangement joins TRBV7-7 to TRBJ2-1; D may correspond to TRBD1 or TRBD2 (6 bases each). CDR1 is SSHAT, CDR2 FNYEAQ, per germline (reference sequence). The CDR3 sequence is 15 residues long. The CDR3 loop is CASSLDPGAGREQLF. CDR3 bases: TGTGCTAGCAGCTTGGACCCGGGGGCCGGCCGAGAGCAGCTCTTC.

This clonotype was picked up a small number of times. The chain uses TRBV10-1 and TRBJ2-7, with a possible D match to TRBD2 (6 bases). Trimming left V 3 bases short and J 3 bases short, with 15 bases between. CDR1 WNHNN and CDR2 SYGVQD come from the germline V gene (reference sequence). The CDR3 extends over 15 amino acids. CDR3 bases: TGCGCCAGCAGTGATAATAGACTAGGGCACTACGAGCAGTACTTC. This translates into CASSDNRLGHYEQYF.

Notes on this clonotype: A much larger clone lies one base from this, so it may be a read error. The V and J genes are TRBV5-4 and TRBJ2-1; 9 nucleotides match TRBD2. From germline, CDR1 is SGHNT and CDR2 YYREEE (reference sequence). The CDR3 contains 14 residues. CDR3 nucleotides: TGTGCCAGCAGCTTGAGCGGGGGGATTAATGGGCAGTTCTTC. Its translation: CASSLSGGINGQFF.

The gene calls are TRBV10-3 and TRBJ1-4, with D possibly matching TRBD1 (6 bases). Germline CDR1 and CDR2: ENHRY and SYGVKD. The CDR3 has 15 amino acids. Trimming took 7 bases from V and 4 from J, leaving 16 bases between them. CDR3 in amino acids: CAITGTGSDNEKLFF. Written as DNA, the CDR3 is TGTGCCATCACCGGAACAGGGAGCGATAATGAAAAACTGTTTTTT.

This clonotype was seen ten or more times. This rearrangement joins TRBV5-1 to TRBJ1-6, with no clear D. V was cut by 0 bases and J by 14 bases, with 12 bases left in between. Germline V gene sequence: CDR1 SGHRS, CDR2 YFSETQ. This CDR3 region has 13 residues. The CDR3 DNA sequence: TGCGCCAGCAGCTTGGCAAGCCTTTCCGCCCTCCACTTT. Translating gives CASSLASLSALHF.

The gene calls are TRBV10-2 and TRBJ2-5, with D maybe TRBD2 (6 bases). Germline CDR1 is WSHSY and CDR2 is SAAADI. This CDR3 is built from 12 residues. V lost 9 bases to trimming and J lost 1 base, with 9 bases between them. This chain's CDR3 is CASGGIQETQYF. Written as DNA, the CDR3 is TGCGCCAGTGGCGGGATCCAAGAGACCCAGTACTTC.

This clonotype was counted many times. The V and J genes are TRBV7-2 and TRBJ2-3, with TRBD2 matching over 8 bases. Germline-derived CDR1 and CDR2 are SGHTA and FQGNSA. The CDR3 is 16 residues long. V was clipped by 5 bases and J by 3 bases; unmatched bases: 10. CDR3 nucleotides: TGTGCCAGCAGCGAGACAGCGGGAGTCGGGACAGATACGCAGTATTTT. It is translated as CASSETAGVGTDTQYF.

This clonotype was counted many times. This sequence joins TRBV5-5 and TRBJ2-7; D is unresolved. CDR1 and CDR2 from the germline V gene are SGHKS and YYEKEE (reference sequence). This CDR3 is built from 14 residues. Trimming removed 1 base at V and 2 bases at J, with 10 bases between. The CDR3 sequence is CASSLLGLPYEQYF. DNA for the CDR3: TGTGCCAGCAGCTTGTTGGGTCTACCCTACGAGCAGTACTTC.

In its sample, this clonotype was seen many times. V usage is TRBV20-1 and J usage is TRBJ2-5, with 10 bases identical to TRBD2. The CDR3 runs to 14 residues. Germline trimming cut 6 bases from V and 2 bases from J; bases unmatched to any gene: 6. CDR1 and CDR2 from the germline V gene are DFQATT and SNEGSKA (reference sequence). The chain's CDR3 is CSAAAGGYQETQYF. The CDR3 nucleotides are TGCAGTGCAGCAGCGGGAGGGTATCAAGAGACCCAGTACTTC.

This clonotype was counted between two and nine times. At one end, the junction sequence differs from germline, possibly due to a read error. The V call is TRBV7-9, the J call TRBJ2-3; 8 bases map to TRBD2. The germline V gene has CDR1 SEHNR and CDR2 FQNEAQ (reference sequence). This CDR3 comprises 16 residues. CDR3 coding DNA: TGTGCCCGCAGTCCTACAGCAGGGACTAGAACAGATACGCAGTATTTT. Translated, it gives CARSPTAGTRTDTQYF.

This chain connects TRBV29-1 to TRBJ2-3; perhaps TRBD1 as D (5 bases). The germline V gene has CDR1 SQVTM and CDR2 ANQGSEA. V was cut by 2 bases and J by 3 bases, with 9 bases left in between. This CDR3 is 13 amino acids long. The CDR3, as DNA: TGCAGCGTTGAAAACAGGCGAACAGATACGCAGTATTTT. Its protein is CSVENRRTDTQYF.

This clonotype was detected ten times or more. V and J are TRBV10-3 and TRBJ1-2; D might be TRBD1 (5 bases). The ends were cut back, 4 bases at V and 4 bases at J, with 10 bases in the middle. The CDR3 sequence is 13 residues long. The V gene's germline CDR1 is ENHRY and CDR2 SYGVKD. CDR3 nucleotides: TGTGCCATCAGTGGCCCAGGGCGCTATGGCTACACCTTC. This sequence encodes CAISGPGRYGYTF.

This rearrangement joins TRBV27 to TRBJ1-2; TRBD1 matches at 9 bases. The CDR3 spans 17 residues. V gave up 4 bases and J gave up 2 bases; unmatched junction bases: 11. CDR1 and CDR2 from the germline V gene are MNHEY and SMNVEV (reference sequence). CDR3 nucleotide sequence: TGTGCCAGCAGTTCACTACAGGGGGCCGACTCCAACTATGGCTACACCTTC. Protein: CASSSLQGADSNYGYTF.

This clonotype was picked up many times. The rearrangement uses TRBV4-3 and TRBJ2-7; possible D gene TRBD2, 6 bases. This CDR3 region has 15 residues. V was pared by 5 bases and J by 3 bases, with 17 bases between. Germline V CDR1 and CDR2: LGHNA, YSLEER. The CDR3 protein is CASSAGQGLGYEQYF. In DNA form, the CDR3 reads TGCGCCAGCAGCGCGGGGCAGGGTCTAGGCTACGAGCAGTACTTC.

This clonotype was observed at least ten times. The CDR3 nucleotides read TGTGCCAGCAGCGTTGGTCCAGGACAGGATTACGATGGCTACACCTTC. Its protein is CASSVGPGQDYDGYTF. The chain employs TRBV9 and TRBJ1-2; 7 positions agree with TRBD1. The CDR3 totals 16 residues. Trimming took 2 bases from V and 6 from J; bases not matched to a gene: 13. The germline V gene encodes CDR1 SGDLS and CDR2 YYNGEE.

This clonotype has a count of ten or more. In DNA form, the CDR3 reads TGCGCCAGCAGCTCGGGACTAGCGGGGAACGAGCAGTACTTC. Encoded protein: CASSSGLAGNEQYF. The V gene is TRBV5-1, the J gene TRBJ2-7; 13 positions match TRBD2. Per germline, CDR1 SGHRS and CDR2 YFSETQ. Germline trimming cut 3 bases from V and 5 bases from J; bases unmatched to any gene: 2. The CDR3 consists of 14 residues.

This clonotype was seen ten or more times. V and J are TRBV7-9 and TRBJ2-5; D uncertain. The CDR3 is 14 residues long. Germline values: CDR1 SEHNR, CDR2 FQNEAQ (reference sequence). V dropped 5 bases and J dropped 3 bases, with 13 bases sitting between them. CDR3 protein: CASSQQNEEETQYF. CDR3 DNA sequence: TGTGCCAGCAGCCAGCAAAACGAAGAAGAGACCCAGTACTTC. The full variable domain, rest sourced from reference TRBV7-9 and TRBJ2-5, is DTGVSQNPRHKITKRGQNVTFRCDPISEHNRLYWYRQTLGQGPEFLTYFQNEAQLEKSRLLSDRFSAERPKGSFSTLEIQRTEQGDSAMYLCASSQQNEEETQYFGPGTRLLVL.